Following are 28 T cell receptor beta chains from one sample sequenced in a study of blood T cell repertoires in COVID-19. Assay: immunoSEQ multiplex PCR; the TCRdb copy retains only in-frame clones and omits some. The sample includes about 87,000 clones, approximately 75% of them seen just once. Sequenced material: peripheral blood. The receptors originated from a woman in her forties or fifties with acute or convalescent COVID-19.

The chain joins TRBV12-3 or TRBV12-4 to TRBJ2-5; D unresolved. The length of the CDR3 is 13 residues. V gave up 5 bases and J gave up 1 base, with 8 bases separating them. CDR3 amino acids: CASSQRAQETQYF. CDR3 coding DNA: TGTGCCAGCAGTCAAAGAGCCCAAGAGACCCAGTACTTC.

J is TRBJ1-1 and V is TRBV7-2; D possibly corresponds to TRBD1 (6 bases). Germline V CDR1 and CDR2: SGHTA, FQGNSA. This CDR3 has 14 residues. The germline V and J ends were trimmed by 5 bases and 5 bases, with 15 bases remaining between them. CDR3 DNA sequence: TGTGCCAGCAGCCAAGGGGGTTATCGGACTGAAGCTTTCTTT. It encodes CASSQGGYRTEAFF.

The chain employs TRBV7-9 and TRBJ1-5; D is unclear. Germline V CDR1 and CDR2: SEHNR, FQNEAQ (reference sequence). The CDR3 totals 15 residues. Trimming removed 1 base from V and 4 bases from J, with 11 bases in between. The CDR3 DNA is TGTGCCAGCAGCTTAGGAGATACCGGGAATCAGCCCCAGCATTTT. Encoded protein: CASSLGDTGNQPQHF.

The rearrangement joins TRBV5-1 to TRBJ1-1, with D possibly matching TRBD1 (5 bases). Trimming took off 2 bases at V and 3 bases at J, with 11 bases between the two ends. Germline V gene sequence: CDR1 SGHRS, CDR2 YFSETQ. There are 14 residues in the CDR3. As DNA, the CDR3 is TGCGCCAGCAGCTTATCTCAGGGATACACTGAAGCTTTCTTT. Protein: CASSLSQGYTEAFF.

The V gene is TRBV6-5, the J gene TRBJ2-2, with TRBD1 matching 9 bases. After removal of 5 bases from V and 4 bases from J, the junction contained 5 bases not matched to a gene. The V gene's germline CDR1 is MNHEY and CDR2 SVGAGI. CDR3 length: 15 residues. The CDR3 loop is CASSPTTGGTGELFF. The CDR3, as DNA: TGTGCCAGCAGTCCTACGACAGGGGGCACCGGGGAGCTGTTTTTT.

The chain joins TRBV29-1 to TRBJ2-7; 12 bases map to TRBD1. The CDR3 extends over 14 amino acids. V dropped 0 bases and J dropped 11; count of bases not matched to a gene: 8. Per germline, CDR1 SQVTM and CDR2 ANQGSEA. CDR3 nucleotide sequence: TGCAGCGTTGAAGAAGGGACAGGGGGCCTGGAGGAGTACTTC. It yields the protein CSVEEGTGGLEEYF.

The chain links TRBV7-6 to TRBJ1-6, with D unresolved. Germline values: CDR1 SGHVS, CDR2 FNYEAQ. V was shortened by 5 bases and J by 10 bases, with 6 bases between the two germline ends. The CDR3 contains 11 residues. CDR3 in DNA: TGTGCCAGCAGCCCGGGGTCACCCCTCCACTTT. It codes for CASSPGSPLHF.

CDR3 nucleotide sequence: TGTGCCAGCAGCTTGGTCCCCTTACTTAAGACCGGGGAGCTGTTTTTT. Residues: CASSLVPLLKTGELFF. The chain links TRBV5-5 to TRBJ2-2, with no clear D. CDR1 and CDR2 (germline): SGHKS, YYEKEE (reference sequence). The CDR3 extends over 16 amino acids. Trimming took off 0 bases at V and 5 bases at J, with 14 bases between the two ends.

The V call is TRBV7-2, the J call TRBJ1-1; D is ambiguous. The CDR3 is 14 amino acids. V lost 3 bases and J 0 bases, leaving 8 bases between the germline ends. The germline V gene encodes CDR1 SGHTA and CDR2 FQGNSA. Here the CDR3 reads CASSLQALNTEAFF. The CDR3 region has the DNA TGTGCCAGCAGCTTGCAGGCGCTGAACACTGAAGCTTTCTTT.

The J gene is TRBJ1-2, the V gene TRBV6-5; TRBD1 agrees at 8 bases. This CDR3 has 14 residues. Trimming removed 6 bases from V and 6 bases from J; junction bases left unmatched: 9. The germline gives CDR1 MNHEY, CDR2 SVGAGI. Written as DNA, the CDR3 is TGTGCCAGCAGCCGACTCGACAGGGGTAATGGCTACACCTTC. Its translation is CASSRLDRGNGYTF.

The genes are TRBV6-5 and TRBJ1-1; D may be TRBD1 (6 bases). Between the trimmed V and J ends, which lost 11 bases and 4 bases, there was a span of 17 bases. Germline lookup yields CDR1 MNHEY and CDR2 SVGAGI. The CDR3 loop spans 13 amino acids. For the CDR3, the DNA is TGTGCCTCAGCCAGTGGGGGCTCCACTGAAGCTTTCTTT. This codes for CASASGGSTEAFF.

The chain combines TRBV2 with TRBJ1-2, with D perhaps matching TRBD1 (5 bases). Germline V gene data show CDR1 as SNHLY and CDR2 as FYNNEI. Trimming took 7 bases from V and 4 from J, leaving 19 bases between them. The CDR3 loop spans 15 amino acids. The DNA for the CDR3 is TGTGCCAGCACCACCCCCACGGGGGGAACCTATGGCTACACCTTC. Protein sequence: CASTTPTGGTYGYTF.

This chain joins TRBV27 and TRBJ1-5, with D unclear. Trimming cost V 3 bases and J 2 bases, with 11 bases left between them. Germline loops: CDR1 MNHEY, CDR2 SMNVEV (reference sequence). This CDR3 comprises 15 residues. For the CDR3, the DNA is TGTGCCAGCAGTTTGGGCACCTCGGGCAATCAGCCCCAGCATTTT. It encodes CASSLGTSGNQPQHF.

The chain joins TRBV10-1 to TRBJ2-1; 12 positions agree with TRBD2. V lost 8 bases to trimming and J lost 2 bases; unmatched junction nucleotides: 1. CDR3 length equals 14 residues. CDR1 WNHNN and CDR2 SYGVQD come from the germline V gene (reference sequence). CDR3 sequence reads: CASPSGGAYNEQFF. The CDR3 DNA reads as TGCGCCAGCCCTAGCGGGGGGGCCTACAATGAGCAGTTCTTC.

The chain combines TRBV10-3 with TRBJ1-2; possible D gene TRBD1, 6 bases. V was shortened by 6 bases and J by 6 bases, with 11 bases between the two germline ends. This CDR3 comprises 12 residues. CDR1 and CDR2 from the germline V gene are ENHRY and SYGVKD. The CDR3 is CAIRGHDDGYTF. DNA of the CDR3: TGTGCCATCAGGGGACACGACGATGGCTACACCTTC.

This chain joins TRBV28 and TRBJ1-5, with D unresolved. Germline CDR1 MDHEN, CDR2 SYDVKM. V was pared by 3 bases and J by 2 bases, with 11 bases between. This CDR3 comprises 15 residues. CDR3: CASSLRRVRNQPQHF. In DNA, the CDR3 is TGTGCCAGCAGTTTGCGGAGGGTACGCAATCAGCCCCAGCATTTT. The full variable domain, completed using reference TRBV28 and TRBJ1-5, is DVKVTQSSRYLVKRTGEKVFLECVQDMDHENMFWYRQDPGLGLRLIYFSYDVKMKEKGDIPEGYSVSREKKERFSLILESASTNQTSMYLCASSLRRVRNQPQHFGDGTRLSIL.

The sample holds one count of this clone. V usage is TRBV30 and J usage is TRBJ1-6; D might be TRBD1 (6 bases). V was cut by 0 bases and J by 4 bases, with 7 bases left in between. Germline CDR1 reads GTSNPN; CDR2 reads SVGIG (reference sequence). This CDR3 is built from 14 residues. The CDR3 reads CAWSVTGYNSPLHF. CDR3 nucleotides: TGTGCCTGGAGTGTCACAGGGTATAATTCACCCCTCCACTTT. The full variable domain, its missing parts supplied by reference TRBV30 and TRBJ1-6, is SQTIHQWPATLVQPVGSPLSLECTVEGTSNPNLYWYRQAAGRGLQLLFYSVGIGQISSEVPQNLSASRPQDRQFILSSKKLLLSDSGFYLCAWSVTGYNSPLHFGNGTRLTVT.

The CDR3 DNA is TGTGCCAGCAGCTTAGTCCAGGGCACTCCAGGCAATCAGCCCCAGCATTTT. Translation gives CASSLVQGTPGNQPQHF. The genes are TRBV5-5 and TRBJ1-5; D possibly corresponds to TRBD1 (5 bases). There are 17 residues in the CDR3. Germline V gene lookup returns CDR1 SGHKS and CDR2 YYEKEE (reference sequence). Trimming removed 2 bases from V and 2 bases from J, with 17 bases in between.

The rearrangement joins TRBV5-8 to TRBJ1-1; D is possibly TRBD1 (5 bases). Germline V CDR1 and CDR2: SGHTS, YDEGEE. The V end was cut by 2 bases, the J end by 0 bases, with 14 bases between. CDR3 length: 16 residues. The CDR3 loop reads CASSFWGSMMNTEAFF. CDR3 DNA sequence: TGTGCCAGCAGCTTCTGGGGCAGTATGATGAACACTGAAGCTTTCTTT.

In DNA form, the CDR3 reads TGCGCCAGCAGCCCGCCGGGGACAGCGACCACCTACGAGCAGTACTTC. Protein sequence: CASSPPGTATTYEQYF. The gene calls are TRBV5-1 and TRBJ2-7; 7 bases are a match to TRBD1. Germline CDR1 reads SGHRS; CDR2 reads YFSETQ. The CDR3 spans 16 residues. V lost 4 bases and J lost 2; bases outside the gene matches: 12.

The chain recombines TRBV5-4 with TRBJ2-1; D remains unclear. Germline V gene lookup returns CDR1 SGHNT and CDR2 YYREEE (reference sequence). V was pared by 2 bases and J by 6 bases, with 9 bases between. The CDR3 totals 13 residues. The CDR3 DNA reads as TGTGCCAGCAGCTTTGTAACAAGCAATGAGCAGTTCTTC. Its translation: CASSFVTSNEQFF.

CDR3 sequence reads: CASSYSLGRRASNQPQHF. CDR3 bases: TGTGCCAGCAGTTACTCGTTGGGGCGCAGGGCAAGCAATCAGCCCCAGCATTTT. V and J are TRBV6-2 or TRBV6-3 and TRBJ1-5, with D maybe TRBD1 (5 bases). Germline CDR1 is MNHEY and CDR2 is SVGEGT. Trimming pared 0 bases from V and 1 base from J, leaving 16 bases between. CDR3 length: 18 amino acids.

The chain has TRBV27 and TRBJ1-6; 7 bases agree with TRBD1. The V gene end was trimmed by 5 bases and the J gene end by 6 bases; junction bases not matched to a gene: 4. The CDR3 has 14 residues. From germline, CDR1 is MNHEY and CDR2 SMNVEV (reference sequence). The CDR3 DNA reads TGTGCCAGCAGTACACGGGACAGTAATTCACCCCTCCACTTT. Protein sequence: CASSTRDSNSPLHF.

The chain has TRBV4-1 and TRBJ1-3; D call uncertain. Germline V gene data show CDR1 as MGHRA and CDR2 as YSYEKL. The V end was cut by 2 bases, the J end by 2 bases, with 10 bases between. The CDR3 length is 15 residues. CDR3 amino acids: CASSQPYSPGNTIYF. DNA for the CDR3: TGCGCCAGCAGCCAACCATACTCCCCTGGAAACACCATATATTTT.

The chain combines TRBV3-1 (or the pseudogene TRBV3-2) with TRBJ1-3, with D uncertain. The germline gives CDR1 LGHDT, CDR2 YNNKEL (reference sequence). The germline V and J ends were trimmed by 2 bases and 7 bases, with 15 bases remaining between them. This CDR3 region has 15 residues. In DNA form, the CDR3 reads TGTGCCAGCAGCCAAACGGACTCTCCCCATAACACCATATATTTT. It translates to CASSQTDSPHNTIYF.

The CDR3 reads CASNRGTNEKLFF. The CDR3 bases are TGTGCCAGCAACCGGGGTACTAATGAAAAACTGTTTTTT. The rearrangement links TRBV12-3 or TRBV12-4 to TRBJ1-4; D ambiguous. V was trimmed by 7 bases and J by 2 bases, leaving 8 bases between them. The length of the CDR3 is 13 residues.

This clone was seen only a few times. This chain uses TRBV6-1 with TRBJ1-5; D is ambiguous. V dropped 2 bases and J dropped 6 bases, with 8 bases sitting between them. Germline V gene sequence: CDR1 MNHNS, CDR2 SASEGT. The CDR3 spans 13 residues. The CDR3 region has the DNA TGTGCCAGCAGTGAAAGGGCGGGTCAGCCCCAGCATTTT. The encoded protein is CASSERAGQPQHF.

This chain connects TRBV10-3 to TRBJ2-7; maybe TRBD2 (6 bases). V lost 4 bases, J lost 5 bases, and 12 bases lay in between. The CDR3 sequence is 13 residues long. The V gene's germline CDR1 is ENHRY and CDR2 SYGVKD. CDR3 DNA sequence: TGTGCCATCAGTGGTGTAGCGGCCGACGAGCAGTACTTC. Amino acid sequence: CAISGVAADEQYF.